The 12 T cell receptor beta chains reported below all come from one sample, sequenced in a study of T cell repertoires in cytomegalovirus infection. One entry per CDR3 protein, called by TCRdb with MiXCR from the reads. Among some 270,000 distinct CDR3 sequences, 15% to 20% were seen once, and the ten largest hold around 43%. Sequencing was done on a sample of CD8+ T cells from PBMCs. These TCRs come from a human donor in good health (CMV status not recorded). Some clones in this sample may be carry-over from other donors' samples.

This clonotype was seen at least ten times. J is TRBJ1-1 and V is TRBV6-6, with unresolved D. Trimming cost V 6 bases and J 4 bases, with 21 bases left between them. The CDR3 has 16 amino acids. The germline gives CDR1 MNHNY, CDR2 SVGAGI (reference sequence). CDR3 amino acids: CASSLADPRFITEAFF. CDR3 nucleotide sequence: TGTGCCAGCAGCCTAGCGGACCCTAGGTTTATCACTGAAGCTTTCTTT.

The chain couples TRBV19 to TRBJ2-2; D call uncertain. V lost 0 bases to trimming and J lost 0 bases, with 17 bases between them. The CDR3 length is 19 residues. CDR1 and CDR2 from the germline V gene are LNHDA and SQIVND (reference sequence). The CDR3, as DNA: TGTGCCAGTAGTATAGATCCTTTCTCCCTCTTCGCGAACACCGGGGAGCTGTTTTTT. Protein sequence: CASSIDPFSLFANTGELFF. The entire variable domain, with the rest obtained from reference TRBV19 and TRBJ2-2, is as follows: DGGITQSPKYLFRKEGQNVTLSCEQNLNHDAMYWYRQDPGQGLRLIYYSQIVNDFQKGDIAEGYSVSREKKESFPLTVTSAQKNPTAFYLCASSIDPFSLFANTGELFFGEGSRLTVL.

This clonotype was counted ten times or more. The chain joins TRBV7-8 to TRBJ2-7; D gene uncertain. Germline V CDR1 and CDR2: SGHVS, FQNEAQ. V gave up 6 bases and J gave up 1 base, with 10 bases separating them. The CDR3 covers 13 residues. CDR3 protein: CASRSRKSYEQYF. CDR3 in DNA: TGTGCCAGCAGATCCCGTAAGTCCTACGAGCAGTACTTC.

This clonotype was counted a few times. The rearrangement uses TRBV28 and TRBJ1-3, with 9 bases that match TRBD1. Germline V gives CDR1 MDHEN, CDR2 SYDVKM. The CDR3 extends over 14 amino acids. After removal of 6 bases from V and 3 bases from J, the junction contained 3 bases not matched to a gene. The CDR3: CASRLTGGGNTIYF. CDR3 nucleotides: TGTGCCAGCAGGTTGACAGGGGGTGGAAACACCATATATTTT.

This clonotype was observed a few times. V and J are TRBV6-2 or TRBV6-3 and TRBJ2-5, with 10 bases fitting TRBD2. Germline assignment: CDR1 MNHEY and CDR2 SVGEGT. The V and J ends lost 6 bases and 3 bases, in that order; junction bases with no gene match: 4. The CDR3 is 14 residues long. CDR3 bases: TGTGCCAGCAGGGAGCTAGCGGGGGAAGAGACCCAGTACTTC. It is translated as CASRELAGEETQYF.

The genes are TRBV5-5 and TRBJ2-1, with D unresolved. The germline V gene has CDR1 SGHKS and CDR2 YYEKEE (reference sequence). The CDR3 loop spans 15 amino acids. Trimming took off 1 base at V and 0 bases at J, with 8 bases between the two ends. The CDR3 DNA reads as TGTGCCAGCAGCTTGCCGCCGAGCTCCTACAATGAGCAGTTCTTC. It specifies CASSLPPSSYNEQFF.

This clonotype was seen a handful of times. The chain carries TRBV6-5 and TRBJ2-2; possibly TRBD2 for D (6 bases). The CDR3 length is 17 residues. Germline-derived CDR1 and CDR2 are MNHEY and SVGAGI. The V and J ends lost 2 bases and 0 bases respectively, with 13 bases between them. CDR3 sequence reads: CASSYGLATSNTGELFF. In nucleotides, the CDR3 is TGTGCCAGCAGTTACGGGCTAGCGACTTCGAACACCGGGGAGCTGTTTTTT.

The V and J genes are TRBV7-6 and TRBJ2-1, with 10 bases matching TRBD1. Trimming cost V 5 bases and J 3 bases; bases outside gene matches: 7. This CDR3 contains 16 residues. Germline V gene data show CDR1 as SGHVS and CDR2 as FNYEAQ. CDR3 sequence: CASSLNRDRGYNEQFF. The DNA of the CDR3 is TGTGCCAGCAGCCTCAACCGGGACAGGGGCTACAATGAGCAGTTCTTC.

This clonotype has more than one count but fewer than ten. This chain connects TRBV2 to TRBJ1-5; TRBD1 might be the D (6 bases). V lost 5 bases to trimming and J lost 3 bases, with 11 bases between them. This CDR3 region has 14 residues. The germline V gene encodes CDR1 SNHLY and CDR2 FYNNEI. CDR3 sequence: CASSPDSLNQPQHF. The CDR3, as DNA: TGTGCCAGCAGTCCGGACAGTCTCAATCAGCCCCAGCATTTT.

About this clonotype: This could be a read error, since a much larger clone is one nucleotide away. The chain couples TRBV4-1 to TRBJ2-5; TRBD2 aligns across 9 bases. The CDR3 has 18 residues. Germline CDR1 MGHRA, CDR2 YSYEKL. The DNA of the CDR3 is TGCGCCAGCAGCCAAGCCCCCCCTCTAGCGGGGTTACAAGAGAACCAGTACTTC. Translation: CASSQAPPLAGLQENQYF.

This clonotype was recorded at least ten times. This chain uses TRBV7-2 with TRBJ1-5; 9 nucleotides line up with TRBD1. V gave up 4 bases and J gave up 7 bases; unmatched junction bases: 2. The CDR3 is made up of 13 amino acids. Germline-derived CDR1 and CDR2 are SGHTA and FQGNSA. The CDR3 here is CASSWTGDQPQHF. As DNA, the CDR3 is TGTGCCAGCAGCTGGACAGGGGACCAGCCCCAGCATTTT.

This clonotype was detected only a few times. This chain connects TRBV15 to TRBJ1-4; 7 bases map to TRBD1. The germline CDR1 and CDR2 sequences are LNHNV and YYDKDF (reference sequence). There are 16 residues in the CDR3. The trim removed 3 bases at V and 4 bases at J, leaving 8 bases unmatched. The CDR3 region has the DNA TGTGCCACCAGCAGGACCCGGGACAGCGATAATGAAAAACTGTTTTTT. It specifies CATSRTRDSDNEKLFF.